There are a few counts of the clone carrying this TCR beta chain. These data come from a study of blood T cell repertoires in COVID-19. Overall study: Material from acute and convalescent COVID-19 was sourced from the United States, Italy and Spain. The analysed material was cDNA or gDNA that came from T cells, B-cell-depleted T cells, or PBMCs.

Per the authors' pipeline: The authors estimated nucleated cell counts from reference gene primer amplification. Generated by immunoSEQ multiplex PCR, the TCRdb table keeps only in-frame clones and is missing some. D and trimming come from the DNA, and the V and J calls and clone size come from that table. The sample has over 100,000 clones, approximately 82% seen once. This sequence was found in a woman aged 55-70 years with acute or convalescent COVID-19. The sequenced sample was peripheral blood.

As DNA, the CDR3 is TGTGCCAGCGGGGAGACCAGCTCTGGAAACACCATATATTTT. This gives the protein CASGETSSGNTIYF. The chain carries TRBV28 and TRBJ1-3; D gene ambiguous. Germline CDR1 reads MDHEN; CDR2 reads SYDVKM. Trimming left V 8 bases short and J 0 bases short, with 11 bases between. The CDR3 contains 14 residues.